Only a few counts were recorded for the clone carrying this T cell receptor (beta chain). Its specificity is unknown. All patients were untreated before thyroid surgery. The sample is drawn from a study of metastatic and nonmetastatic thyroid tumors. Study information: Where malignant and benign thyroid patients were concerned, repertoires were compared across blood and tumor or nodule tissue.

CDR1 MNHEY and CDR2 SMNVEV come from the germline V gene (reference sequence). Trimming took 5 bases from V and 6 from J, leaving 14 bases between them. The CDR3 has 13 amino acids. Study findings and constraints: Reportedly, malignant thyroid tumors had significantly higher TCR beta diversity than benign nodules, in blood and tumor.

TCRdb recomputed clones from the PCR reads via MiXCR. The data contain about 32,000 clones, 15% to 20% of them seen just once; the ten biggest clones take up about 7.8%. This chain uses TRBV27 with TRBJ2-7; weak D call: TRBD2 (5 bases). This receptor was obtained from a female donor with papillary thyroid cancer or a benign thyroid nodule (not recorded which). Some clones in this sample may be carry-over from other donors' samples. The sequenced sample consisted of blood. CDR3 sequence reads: CASSLLEGTEQYF. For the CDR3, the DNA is TGTGCCAGCAGTCTCCTAGAGGGCACCGAGCAGTACTTC.